The table lists the clone carrying this T cell receptor (beta chain) with many counts. The antigen is undetermined. The data were taken from a study of cytomegalovirus exposure and HLA in healthy donors. Study-level information: A prior analysis found 90 million to 120 million unique TCR beta sequences from around 190 million T cells. Findings of the study overall: Cytomegalovirus-associated TCR beta chains were listed, numbering 150 to 200. Apparent HLA restriction characterized most CMV-associated TCR beta chains in a later analysis.

PCR involved 60 Vbeta and 13 Jbeta primers. Original data processing: Unique TCR beta chains totaled some 81 million in a later count, with 8.5 million to 12 million of them shared. Assay: immunoSEQ multiplex PCR; the TCRdb copy retains only in-frame clones and omits some. V and J calls and clone size follow that table, whereas D and trimming were derived from the DNA. The profile shows about 60,000 clones, roughly 71% of them singletons. Germline V gene data show CDR1 as SGHRS and CDR2 as YFSETQ. V was trimmed by 0 bases and J by 6 bases, leaving 10 bases between them. This CDR3 is 13 amino acids long.

This receptor was taken from a man aged 35 to 55 in good health and CMV-seropositive. The V and J genes are TRBV5-1 and TRBJ2-7; TRBD2 is a possible D gene (6 bases). Sequencing was done on a sample of PBMCs. The DNA for the CDR3 is TGCGCCAGCAGCTTGGTGGCGGGGAGCGAGCAGTACTTC. This encodes CASSLVAGSEQYF.